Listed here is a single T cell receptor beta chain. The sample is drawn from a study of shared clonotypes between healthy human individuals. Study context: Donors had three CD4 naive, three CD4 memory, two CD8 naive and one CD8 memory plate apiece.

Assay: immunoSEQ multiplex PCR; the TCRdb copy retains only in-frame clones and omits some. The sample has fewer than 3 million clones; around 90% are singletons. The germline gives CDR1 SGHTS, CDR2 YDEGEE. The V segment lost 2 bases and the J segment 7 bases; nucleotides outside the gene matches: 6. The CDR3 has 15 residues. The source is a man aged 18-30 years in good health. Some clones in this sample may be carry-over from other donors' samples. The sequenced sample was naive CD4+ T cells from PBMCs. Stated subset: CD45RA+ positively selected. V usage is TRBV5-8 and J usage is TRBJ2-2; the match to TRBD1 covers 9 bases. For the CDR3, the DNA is TGTGCCAGCAGCTTACAGGGGGCCTATTACGGGGAGCTGTTTTTT. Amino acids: CASSLQGAYYGELFF.